This entry is about one T cell receptor beta chain. The data were taken from a study of blood T cell repertoires in COVID-19. Across the whole study: Samples came from the United States, Italy and Spain, spanning acute and convalescent COVID-19. The cDNA or gDNA used as material had been derived from T cells, B-cell-depleted T cells, or PBMCs.

The germline CDR1 and CDR2 sequences are GTSNPN and SVGIG (reference sequence). There are 13 residues in the CDR3. Trimming stripped 0 bases from V and 10 bases from J, with 15 bases between. In the study's own analysis: Reference gene primer amplification yielded estimated nucleated cell counts. The repertoire was sequenced with immunoSEQ multiplex PCR; TCRdb's copy has only in-frame clones and lacks some. V, J and clone size were drawn from that table, and D and trimming were deduced from the DNA. The sample shows about 63,000 clones, about 80% of them seen only once. The sequencing input was peripheral blood. V is TRBV30 and J is TRBJ1-1; the D gene is possibly TRBD1 (5 bases). This sequence originates from a human donor in a cohort sampled during active COVID-19. DNA of the CDR3: TGTGCCTGGAGTGTACAGTCGGGGGTTGGAGCTTTCTTT. Translated: CAWSVQSGVGAFF.